One and the same sample provided the 8 T cell receptor beta chains below, sequenced in a study of T cell changes during pregnancy in multiple sclerosis. Here immunoSEQ multiplex PCR was the method, and the copy in TCRdb shows in-frame clones only, minus some. The sample includes tens of thousands of clones, approximately 91% of them seen just once. The source material was peripheral blood, sampled in the third trimester of pregnancy. The receptors were sampled from a female donor with multiple sclerosis, enrolled in a pregnancy study.

V gene TRBV19 combines with J gene TRBJ2-2, with 8 nucleotides matching TRBD2. The V gene end was trimmed by 8 bases and the J gene end by 12 bases; junction bases not matched to a gene: 11. CDR1 is LNHDA and CDR2 is SQIVND in the germline V gene (reference sequence). This CDR3 spans 13 amino acids. CDR3 loop: CASSRGGEQQLFF. CDR3 nucleotide sequence: TGTGCCAGTTCCCGGGGGGGGGAACAGCAGCTGTTTTTT. The complete variable domain, with remaining parts taken from reference TRBV19 and TRBJ2-2, reads DGGITQSPKYLFRKEGQNVTLSCEQNLNHDAMYWYRQDPGQGLRLIYYSQIVNDFQKGDIAEGYSVSREKKESFPLTVTSAQKNPTAFYLCASSRGGEQQLFFGEGSRLTVL.

The chain employs TRBV5-1 and TRBJ1-6; TRBD1 might be the D (5 bases). The CDR3 extends over 15 amino acids. Per the germline V gene, CDR1 is SGHRS and CDR2 is YFSETQ. V lost 4 bases, J lost 10 bases, and 18 bases lay in between. CDR3 protein: CASSLSGTIGSPLHF. In DNA, the CDR3 is TGCGCCAGCAGCCTCTCCGGGACTATAGGATCACCCCTCCACTTT.

This clone showed up just a few times. V and J are TRBV7-3 and TRBJ1-1; no clear D gene. Germline V gives CDR1 SGHTA, CDR2 FQGTGA. This CDR3 spans 9 amino acids. V gave up 5 bases and J gave up 7 bases, with 2 bases separating them. CDR3 loop: CASSLEAFF. CDR3 in DNA: TGTGCCAGCAGCCTTGAAGCTTTCTTT.

The sample holds a few counts of this clone. V gene TRBV11-3 combines with J gene TRBJ2-1; 9 bases fit TRBD2. The ends lost 5 bases at V and 7 bases at J; junction bases unmatched: 9. The CDR3 covers 15 residues. CDR1 SGHNT and CDR2 YENEEA come from the germline V gene. The CDR3 region is CASSRRAGGLNEQFF. The CDR3 DNA reads as TGTGCCAGCAGCCGACGAGCGGGGGGATTAAATGAGCAGTTCTTC.

Written as DNA, the CDR3 is TGTGCCAGCTCACCGGTGGGGGGTGAGACCCAGTACTTC. This encodes CASSPVGGETQYF. The chain uses TRBV18 and TRBJ2-5, with D perhaps matching TRBD2 (6 bases). V lost 3 bases and J 5 bases, leaving 10 bases between the germline ends. Germline V lookup: CDR1 KGHSH, CDR2 LQKENI. This CDR3 has 13 amino acids.

V usage is TRBV2 and J usage is TRBJ2-1; TRBD2 agrees at 11 bases. This CDR3 comprises 15 residues. CDR1 and CDR2 from the germline V gene are SNHLY and FYNNEI. Trimming at V came to 2 bases and at J to 9 bases, leaving 6 bases not matched to a gene. CDR3 residues: CASSEIAGGQGEQFF. In nucleotides, the CDR3 is TGTGCCAGCAGTGAAATAGCGGGGGGGCAAGGTGAGCAGTTCTTC.

The CDR3 reads CASSPGTGNSDTQYF. The CDR3 DNA sequence: TGTGCCAGCAGCCCCGGGACAGGGAATTCAGATACGCAGTATTTT. The chain employs TRBV5-8 and TRBJ2-3; TRBD1 agrees at 9 bases. V gave up 4 bases and J gave up 4 bases; unmatched junction bases: 7. The CDR3 length is 15 residues. Germline V CDR1 and CDR2: SGHTS, YDEGEE.

The V call is TRBV9, the J call TRBJ2-3, with TRBD2 identical over 12 bases. CDR3 length: 16 residues. Germline assignment: CDR1 SGDLS and CDR2 YYNGEE. With 2 bases clipped from V and 7 bases from J, the junction kept 8 bases outside the gene matches. The CDR3 nucleotides are TGTGCCAGCAGCGTGCAGGCTAGCGGGGGGGTATATACGCAGTATTTT. Residues: CASSVQASGGVYTQYF.